These 10 T cell receptor beta chains share one sample of origin, sequenced in a study of early T cells in non-severe SARS-CoV-2 infection. A single record per CDR3 protein comes from TCRdb applying MiXCR to the 5' RACE reads. Of approximately 50,000 distinct CDR3 sequences listed, approximately 10% are singletons. Specimen: whole blood. All receptors come from an adult who was a healthcare worker with PCR-confirmed SARS-CoV-2 infection or an uninfected control (not recorded which).

This clonotype has at least ten counts. The DNA for the CDR3 is TGTGCCAGCAGCTCCGATCCGGGGGCCTACGAGCAGTACTTC. Residues: CASSSDPGAYEQYF. The V gene is TRBV11-2, the J gene TRBJ2-7; tentatively, D is TRBD2 (6 bases). From germline, CDR1 is SGHAT and CDR2 FQNNGV. This CDR3 has 14 amino acids. V was trimmed by 4 bases and J by 2 bases, leaving 12 bases between them.

The V gene is TRBV7-9, the J gene TRBJ1-2, with D uncertain. Trimming removed 5 bases from V and 10 bases from J, with 17 bases in between. CDR3 length: 13 residues. Germline V gives CDR1 SEHNR, CDR2 FQNEAQ (reference sequence). DNA of the CDR3: TGTGCCAGCAGCGTTACAGATAACTTCCTCTACACCTTC. This gives the protein CASSVTDNFLYTF.

This clonotype was seen more than once but under ten times. This chain joins TRBV2 and TRBJ1-3; no definite D call. This CDR3 has 11 residues. Germline values: CDR1 SNHLY, CDR2 FYNNEI. V lost 6 bases and J lost 8, with 8 bases in between. The CDR3 reads CASREGDTIYF. DNA for the CDR3: TGTGCCAGCAGGGAGGGAGACACCATATATTTT.

In its sample, this clonotype was seen many times. V gene TRBV4-2 combines with J gene TRBJ2-4, with 15 bases that match TRBD2. The germline gives CDR1 LGHNA, CDR2 YNFKEQ. J gave up 3 bases and V 4 bases, and 1 base lay outside the gene matches. This CDR3 is built from 16 residues. CDR3 sequence reads: CASSPGLAGGKNIQYF. The CDR3 DNA reads TGTGCCAGCAGCCCGGGACTAGCGGGAGGCAAAAACATTCAGTACTTC.

This clonotype came up many times. The chain combines TRBV7-2 with TRBJ2-3; D uncertain. The V end was cut by 1 base, the J end by 0 bases, with 8 bases between. Germline CDR1 and CDR2: SGHTA and FQGNSA. The CDR3 has 15 amino acids. The CDR3 sequence is CASSLGGTSTDTQYF. Here the CDR3 DNA reads TGTGCCAGCAGCTTAGGGGGTACTAGCACAGATACGCAGTATTTT.

This clonotype was recorded a few times. The rearrangement joins TRBV20-1 to TRBJ1-5, with 7 bases identical to TRBD1. Germline V gene data show CDR1 as DFQATT and CDR2 as SNEGSKA (reference sequence). V gave up 0 bases and J gave up 11 bases; unmatched junction bases: 10. The CDR3 is 14 residues long. The CDR3 nucleotides are TGCAGTGCTAGAGACCAGCAGGGGGAGGGGGCCCAGCATTTT. Its translation is CSARDQQGEGAQHF.

This clonotype was detected ten times or more. The chain combines TRBV4-2 with TRBJ2-7, with TRBD2 matching 13 bases. V lost 3 bases to trimming and J lost 5 bases; unmatched junction nucleotides: 16. Germline V gene sequence: CDR1 LGHNA, CDR2 YNFKEQ. The CDR3 is made up of 19 amino acids. The CDR3 nucleotides are TGTGCCAGCAGCCAGTCCTACACTAGCGGGAGGGCCTCAGATCACGAGCAGTACTTC. Amino acid sequence: CASSQSYTSGRASDHEQYF.

The chain links TRBV29-1 to TRBJ2-3; 13 nucleotides line up with TRBD2. The trim removed 4 bases at V and 4 bases at J, leaving 5 bases unmatched. The CDR3 runs 15 residues. CDR1 is SQVTM, CDR2 ANQGSEA, per germline. The CDR3 sequence: CSVGPGLAGADTQYF. In DNA form, the CDR3 reads TGCAGCGTTGGCCCAGGACTAGCGGGAGCAGATACGCAGTATTTT.

This clonotype was picked up many times. Written as DNA, the CDR3 is TGCGCCAGCAGCCGAACCTCCGGCGACAGGGGAGGGGAGCAGTACTTC. Translation: CASSRTSGDRGGEQYF. The V call is TRBV4-1, the J call TRBJ2-7; TRBD1 is a possible D gene (8 bases). Germline assignment: CDR1 MGHRA and CDR2 YSYEKL. The CDR3 is 16 residues long. The V end lost 4 bases, the J end lost 7 bases, and 23 bases lay between the germline ends.

This clonotype was recorded many times. The chain uses TRBV20-1 and TRBJ2-2; 12 bases are a match to TRBD2. Germline lookup yields CDR1 DFQATT and CDR2 SNEGSKA (reference sequence). CDR3 length: 15 residues. V was clipped by 5 bases and J by 7 bases; unmatched bases: 8. In DNA form, the CDR3 reads TGCAGTGCTGCCTCTAGCGGGAGGGCCGACGGGGAGCTGTTTTTT. It encodes CSAASSGRADGELFF.